This T cell receptor (beta chain) was identified during a study of OX40 agonist ivuxolimab in advanced cancers. Study conclusions and caveats: Relative to CD4+, CD8+ T cells held more expanded clones on average.

The CDR3 loop spans 14 amino acids. V was shortened by 2 bases and J by 7 bases, with 12 bases between the two germline ends. Germline loops: CDR1 LNHDA, CDR2 SQIVND (reference sequence). This table comes from immunoSEQ multiplex PCR, and its TCRdb copy is limited to in-frame clones, with some not included. The table includes about 46,000 clones, roughly 90% detected once. Turning to this clone: No antigen is known for it.

The sequence came from an adult with an advanced solid tumor such as melanoma, head and neck, liver or kidney cancer. The input for sequencing was CD4+ or CD8+ T cells sorted from blood, taken in a trial of the OX40 agonist ivuxolimab. The chain joins TRBV19 to TRBJ1-5, with D possibly TRBD1 on 6 matching bases. CDR3 amino acids: CASSIRTAGQPQHF. CDR3 DNA sequence: TGTGCCAGTAGTATAAGGACAGCTGGACAGCCCCAGCATTTT.